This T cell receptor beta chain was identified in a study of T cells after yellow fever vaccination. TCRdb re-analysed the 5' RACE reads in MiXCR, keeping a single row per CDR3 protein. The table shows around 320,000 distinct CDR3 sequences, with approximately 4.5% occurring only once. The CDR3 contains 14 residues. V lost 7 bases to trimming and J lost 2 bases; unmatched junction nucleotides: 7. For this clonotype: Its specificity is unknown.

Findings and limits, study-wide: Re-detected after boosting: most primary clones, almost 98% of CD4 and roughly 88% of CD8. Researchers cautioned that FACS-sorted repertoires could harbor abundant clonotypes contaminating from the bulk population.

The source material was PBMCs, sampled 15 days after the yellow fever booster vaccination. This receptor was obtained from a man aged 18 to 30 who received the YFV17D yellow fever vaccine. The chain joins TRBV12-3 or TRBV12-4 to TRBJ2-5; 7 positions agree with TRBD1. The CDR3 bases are TGTGCCAGCATCTTGACAGGGCAACAAGAGACCCAGTACTTC. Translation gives CASILTGQQETQYF.